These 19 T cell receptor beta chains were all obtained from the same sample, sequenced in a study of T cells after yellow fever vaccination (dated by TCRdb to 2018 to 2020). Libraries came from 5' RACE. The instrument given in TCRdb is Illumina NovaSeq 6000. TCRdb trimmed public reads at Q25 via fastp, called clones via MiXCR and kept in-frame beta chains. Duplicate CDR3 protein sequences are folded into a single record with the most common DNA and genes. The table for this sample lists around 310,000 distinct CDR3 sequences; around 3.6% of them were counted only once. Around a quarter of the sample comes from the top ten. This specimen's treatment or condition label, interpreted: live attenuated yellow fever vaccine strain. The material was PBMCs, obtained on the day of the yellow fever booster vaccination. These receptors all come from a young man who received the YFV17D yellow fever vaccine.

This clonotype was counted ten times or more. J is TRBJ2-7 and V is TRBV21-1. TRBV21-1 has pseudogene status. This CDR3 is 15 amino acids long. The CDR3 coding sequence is TGTGCCAGCAGCACATCCTACCGGAGCTCCTACGAGCAGTACGTC. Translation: CASSTSYRSSYEQYV.

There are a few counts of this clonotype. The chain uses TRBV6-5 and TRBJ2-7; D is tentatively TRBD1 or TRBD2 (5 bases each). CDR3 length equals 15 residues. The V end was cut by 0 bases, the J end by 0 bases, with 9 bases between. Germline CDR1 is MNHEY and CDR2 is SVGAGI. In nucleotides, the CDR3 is TGTGCCAGCAGTTACTCAGGGGAGAGCTCCTACGAGCAGTACTTC. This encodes CASSYSGESSYEQYF.

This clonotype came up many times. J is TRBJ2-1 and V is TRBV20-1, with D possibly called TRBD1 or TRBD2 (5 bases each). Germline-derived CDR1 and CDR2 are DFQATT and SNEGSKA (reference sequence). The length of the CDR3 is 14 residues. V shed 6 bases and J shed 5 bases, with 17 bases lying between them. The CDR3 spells CSAKMRGLHNEQFF. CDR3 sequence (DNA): TGCAGTGCCAAGATGAGGGGCCTCCACAATGAGCAGTTCTTC.

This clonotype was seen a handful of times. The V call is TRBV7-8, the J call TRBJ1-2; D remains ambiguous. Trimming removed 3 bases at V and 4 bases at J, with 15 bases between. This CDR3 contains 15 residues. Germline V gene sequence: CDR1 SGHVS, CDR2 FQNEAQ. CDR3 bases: TGTGCCAGCAGCTTTGCCTTGGACGTCCCCTATGGCTACACCTTC. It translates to CASSFALDVPYGYTF.

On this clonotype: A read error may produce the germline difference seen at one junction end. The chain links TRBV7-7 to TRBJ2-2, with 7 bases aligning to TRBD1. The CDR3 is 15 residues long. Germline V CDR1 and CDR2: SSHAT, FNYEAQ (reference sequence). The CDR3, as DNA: TGTGCTAGCAGCTTAGGGGCAGGGGGCACCGGGGAGCTGTTTTTT. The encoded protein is CASSLGAGGTGELFF.

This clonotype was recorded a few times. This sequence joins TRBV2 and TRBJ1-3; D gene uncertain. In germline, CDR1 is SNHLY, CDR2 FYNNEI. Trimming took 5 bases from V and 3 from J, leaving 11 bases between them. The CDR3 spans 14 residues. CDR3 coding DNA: TGTGCCAGCAGTTGGTCGGAGTTTGGAAACACCATATATTTT. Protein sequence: CASSWSEFGNTIYF.

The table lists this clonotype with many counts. CDR3 in DNA: TGCAGTGCGCTAGCGGGGGGGAGCTCCTACGAGCAGTACGTC. Its translation is CSALAGGSSYEQYV. This chain connects TRBV20-1 to TRBJ2-7; 12 bases are a match to TRBD2. Germline loops: CDR1 DFQATT, CDR2 SNEGSKA (reference sequence). The V and J ends lost 6 bases and 0 bases, in that order; junction bases with no gene match: 3. The CDR3 has 14 residues.

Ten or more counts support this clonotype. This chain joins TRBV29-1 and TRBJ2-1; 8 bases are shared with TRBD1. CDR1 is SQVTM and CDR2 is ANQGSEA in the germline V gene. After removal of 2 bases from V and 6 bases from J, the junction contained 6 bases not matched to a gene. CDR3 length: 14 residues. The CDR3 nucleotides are TGCAGCGTTGAACCCTGGACAGGGCCCAATGAGCAGTTCTTC. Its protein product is CSVEPWTGPNEQFF.

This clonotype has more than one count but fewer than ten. This CDR3 is CSASEGMGWPQHF. The CDR3 bases are TGCAGCGCTAGTGAGGGTATGGGTTGGCCCCAGCATTTT. The chain recombines TRBV29-1 with TRBJ1-5, with no clear D. The germline V gene has CDR1 SQVTM and CDR2 ANQGSEA. The V end lost 7 bases, the J end lost 9 bases, and 19 bases lay between the germline ends. The CDR3 consists of 13 residues.

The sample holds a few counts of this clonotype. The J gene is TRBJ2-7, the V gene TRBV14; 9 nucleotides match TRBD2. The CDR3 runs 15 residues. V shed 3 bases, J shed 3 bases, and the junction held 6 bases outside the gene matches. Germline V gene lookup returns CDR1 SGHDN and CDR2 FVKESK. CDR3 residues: CASSHPSGANYEQYV. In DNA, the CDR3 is TGTGCCAGCAGCCATCCTAGCGGGGCGAACTACGAGCAGTACGTC.

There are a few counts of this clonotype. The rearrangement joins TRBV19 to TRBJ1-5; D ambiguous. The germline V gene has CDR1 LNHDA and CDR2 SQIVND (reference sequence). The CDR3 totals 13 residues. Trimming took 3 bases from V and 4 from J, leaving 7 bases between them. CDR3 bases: TGTGCCAGTAGTATCCGGACGAATCAGCCCCAGCATTTT. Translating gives CASSIRTNQPQHF.

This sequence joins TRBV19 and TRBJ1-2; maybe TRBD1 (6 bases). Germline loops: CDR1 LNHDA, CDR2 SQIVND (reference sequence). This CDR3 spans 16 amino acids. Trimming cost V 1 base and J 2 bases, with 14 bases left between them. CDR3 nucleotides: TGTGCCAGTAGTATAGTTCCCGGGGGCCCAAACTATGGCTACACCTTC. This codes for CASSIVPGGPNYGYTF.

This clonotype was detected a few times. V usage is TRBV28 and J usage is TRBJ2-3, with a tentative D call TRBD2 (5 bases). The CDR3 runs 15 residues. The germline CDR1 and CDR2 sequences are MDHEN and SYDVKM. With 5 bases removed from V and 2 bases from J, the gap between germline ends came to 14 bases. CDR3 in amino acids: CASSILVGPTDTQYF. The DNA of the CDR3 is TGTGCCAGCAGTATACTAGTTGGCCCCACAGATACGCAGTATTTT.

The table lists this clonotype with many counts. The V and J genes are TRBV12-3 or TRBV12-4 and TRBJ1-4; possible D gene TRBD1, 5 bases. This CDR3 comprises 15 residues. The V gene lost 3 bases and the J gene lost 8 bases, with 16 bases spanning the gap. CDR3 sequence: CASSFYGAPEEKLFF. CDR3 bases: TGTGCCAGCAGTTTTTATGGGGCCCCGGAGGAAAAACTGTTTTTT.

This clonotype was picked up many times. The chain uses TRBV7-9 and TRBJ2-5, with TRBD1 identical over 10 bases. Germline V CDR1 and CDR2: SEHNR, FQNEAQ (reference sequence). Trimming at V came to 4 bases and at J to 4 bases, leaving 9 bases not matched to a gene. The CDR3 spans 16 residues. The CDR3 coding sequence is TGTGCCAGCAGCTCGTTCGGGACAGGGGCGAGAGAGACCCAGTACTTC. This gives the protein CASSSFGTGARETQYF.

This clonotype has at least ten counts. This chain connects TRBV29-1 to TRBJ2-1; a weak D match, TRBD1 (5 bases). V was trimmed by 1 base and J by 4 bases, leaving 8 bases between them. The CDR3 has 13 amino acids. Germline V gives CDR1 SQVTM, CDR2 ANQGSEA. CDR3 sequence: CSVEGQRYNEQFF. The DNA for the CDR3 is TGCAGCGTTGAAGGACAGCGATACAATGAGCAGTTCTTC.

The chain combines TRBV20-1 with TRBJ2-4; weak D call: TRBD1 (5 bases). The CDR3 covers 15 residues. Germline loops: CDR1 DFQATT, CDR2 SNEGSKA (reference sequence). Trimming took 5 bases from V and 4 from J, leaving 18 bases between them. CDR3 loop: CSAVPLGQQKNIQYF. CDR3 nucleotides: TGCAGTGCTGTACCCCTTGGACAACAGAAAAACATTCAGTACTTC.

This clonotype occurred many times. CDR3 loop: CASSGSSYGYTF. The CDR3 DNA reads TGTGCCAGCAGTGGAAGTTCCTATGGCTACACCTTC. The chain is built from TRBV6-1 and TRBJ1-2; the D is unclear. The CDR3 length is 12 residues. Germline CDR1 and CDR2: MNHNS and SASEGT. The germline V and J ends were trimmed by 4 bases and 4 bases, with 7 bases remaining between them.

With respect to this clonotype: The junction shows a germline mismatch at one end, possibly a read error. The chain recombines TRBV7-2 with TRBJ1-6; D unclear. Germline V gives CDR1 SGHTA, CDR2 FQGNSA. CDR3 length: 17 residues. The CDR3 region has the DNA TGTGCCAGCACCTTAGCCTCCCCGAGCTCCTATAATTCACCCCTCCACTTT. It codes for CASTLASPSSYNSPLHF.